This TCR beta chain was profiled in a study of CD8+ T cells in alopecia areata. The study's findings and limits: Normal skin contains resident alphabeta T cells, and these are also sequenced in scalp samples.

Extraction of RNA preceded its reverse transcription into cDNA, which served as the sequencing template. Libraries were prepared by immunoSEQ multiplex PCR; TCRdb keeps only in-frame clonotypes and omits some of them. The sample has some 20,000 clones, around 62% seen once. This CDR3 is 13 amino acids long. Per the germline V gene, CDR1 is MNHGY and CDR2 is SVAAGI. The J segment lost 10 bases and the V segment lost 6 bases, leaving 6 bases of the junction unmatched. CD25+CD127- cells were sorted from CD4+ cells in five patients. With respect to this clone: What it recognizes is unknown.

Sample: CD4+ Tregs sorted from blood. The clonotype was recovered from a human donor with alopecia areata. J is TRBJ2-1 and V is TRBV6-9, with TRBD2 matching 10 bases. CDR3 protein: CASRIAGGEEQFF. The CDR3 nucleotides are TGTGCCAGCAGGATAGCGGGGGGTGAAGAGCAGTTCTTC.